These T cell receptor beta chains were read from a single sample in a study of T cells in Graves' hyperthyroidism and ophthalmopathy. Each CDR3 protein gets one entry after TCRdb re-called the multiplex PCR reads with MiXCR. The table has about 320,000 distinct CDR3 sequences, 16% seen once. Sequencing was performed on blood. Receptor source: a young man with Graves' hyperthyroidism. The CDR3 runs from the conserved cysteine through the conserved F or W. Each record gives: clone size, J gene, V gene, D gene, CDR3 DNA, CDR3 protein. The D gene is left open where the match is weak. The size of a clone is reported for some rows only, either as once, few or many, or as a class for expanded clones.

many | TRBJ1-1 | TRBV18 | TRBD1 | TGTGCCAGTACAGGGGGCTTGAGTGAAGCTTTCTTT | CASTGGLSEAFF
many | TRBJ2-3 | TRBV5-1 | TRBD1 | TGCGCCAGCAGCCCTTCGACAGGGCAATCAGATACGCAGTATTTT | CASSPSTGQSDTQYF
few | TRBJ2-3 | TRBV7-3 | NA | TGTGCCAGCAGCTTAAGAGGGGGAGTTACAGATACGCAGTATTTT | CASSLRGGVTDTQYF
many | TRBJ2-7 | TRBV20-1 | TRBD2 | TGCAGTGCTAGAGCTAGCGGGAGCGGAAACTACGAGCAGTACTTC | CSARASGSGNYEQYF
many | TRBJ2-7 | TRBV7-8 | NA | TGTGCCAGCAGCCCCCGAGGAGGGGGCAGCTGGGAGCAGTACTTC | CASSPRGGGSWEQYF
many | TRBJ2-7 | TRBV30 | TRBD2 | TGTGCCTGGGAGGAGCGGGGAACCTACGAGCAGTACTTC | CAWEERGTYEQYF
few | TRBJ2-1 | TRBV19 | TRBD2 | TGTGCCAGTAGTCTTAGCGGGGGTTTTGAGCAGTTCTTC | CASSLSGGFEQFF
NA | TRBJ2-1 | TRBV24-1 | NA | TGTGCCACCAGCAGGACAGAGATCAATGAGCAGTTCTTC | CATSRTEINEQFF
few | TRBJ1-4 | TRBV28 | NA | TGTGCCAGCAGTTCTTGGGATAATGAAAAACTGTTTTTT | CASSSWDNEKLFF
NA | TRBJ1-1 | TRBV5-5 | NA | TGTGCCAGCAGCTTGGACAGTTCCGCTTTCTTT | CASSLDSSAFF
many | TRBJ2-1 | TRBV24-1 | TRBD1 | TGTGCCACCAGTGACCCGACCCGACAGGGAAGATACAATGAGCAGTTCTTC | CATSDPTRQGRYNEQFF
NA | TRBJ2-3 | TRBV24-1 | NA | TGTGCCACCAGGGAAGGCAGGGGGGCAGATTTTGATACGCAGTATTTT | CATREGRGADFDTQYF
many | TRBJ1-5 | TRBV2 | NA | TGTGCCGGAGGAGAGGGGGAAGACCAGCCCCAGCATTTT | CAGGEGEDQPQHF
many | TRBJ2-7 | TRBV15 | TRBD2 | TGTGCCACCAGCTCCTCGTATAGCGGGGTAACCTACGAGCAGTACTTC | CATSSSYSGVTYEQYF
few | TRBJ2-7 | TRBV7-2 | NA | TGTGCCAGCAGCCATGCCCCCGGAGGGAAGCGTCGCTACGAGCAGTACTTC | CASSHAPGGKRRYEQYF
many | TRBJ2-2 | TRBV3-1 | TRBD2 | TGTGCCAGCAAAGTAGGCGGGAGTGGGGAGCTGTTTTTT | CASKVGGSGELFF
many | TRBJ2-7 | TRBV5-1 | NA | TGCGCCAGCGGTTCTTCACAGGGAGCCTACGAGCAGTACTTC | CASGSSQGAYEQYF
NA | TRBJ1-1 | TRBV11-2 | NA | TGTGCCAGCAGATCCAATACAGGGCTGGGTGAAGCTTTCTTT | CASRSNTGLGEAFF
NA | TRBJ1-1 | TRBV5-1 | TRBD1 | TGCGCCAGCAGCCGGACAGGGGCCACTGAAGCTTTCTTT | CASSRTGATEAFF
many | TRBJ2-1 | TRBV5-1 | NA | TGCGCCAGCAGCTTAAGGCCGGACAGCGGGGCATCACGGGACAATGAGCAGTTCTTC | CASSLRPDSGASRDNEQFF
NA | TRBJ2-7 | TRBV18 | NA | TGTGCCAGCTCACCAGGACAGCGACGCTACGAGCAGTACTTC | CASSPGQRRYEQYF
many | TRBJ2-7 | TRBV6-2/TRBV6-3 | TRBD2 | TGTGCCAGCAGTTACTCCGGCGGGAGTCCTACCTACGAGCAGTACTTC | CASSYSGGSPTYEQYF